The clone carrying this T cell receptor (beta chain) has only a few counts. Its antigen is undetermined. This record comes from a study of CD8 T cells in ankylosing spondylitis. The study, taken as a whole, reports: Ankylosing spondylitis blood appeared to carry a characteristic TCR beta motif of roughly 8 highly homologous variants. Matched ankylosing spondylitis synovial fluid reportedly contained a significantly enriched population of disease-linked clones.

The CDR3 totals 15 residues. With 4 bases clipped from V and 5 bases from J, the junction kept 5 bases outside the gene matches. Germline V gene lookup returns CDR1 SGHAT and CDR2 FQNNGV. As the method for making TCR beta libraries, quantitative 5'-RACE with molecular barcodes was used. MiXCR, run by TCRdb on the 5' RACE reads, gives a single entry per CDR3 protein. The table lists roughly 700,000 distinct CDR3 sequences, around 20% of them singletons. The specimen was blood, either unsorted or a sorted T cell fraction (not recorded which). This receptor was taken from a male donor with ankylosing spondylitis. The V gene is TRBV11-2, the J gene TRBJ2-1; TRBD2 matches at 10 bases. The CDR3 loop is CASSSERGGHNEQFF. In DNA, the CDR3 is TGTGCCAGCAGCTCCGAGCGGGGGGGCCACAATGAGCAGTTCTTC.